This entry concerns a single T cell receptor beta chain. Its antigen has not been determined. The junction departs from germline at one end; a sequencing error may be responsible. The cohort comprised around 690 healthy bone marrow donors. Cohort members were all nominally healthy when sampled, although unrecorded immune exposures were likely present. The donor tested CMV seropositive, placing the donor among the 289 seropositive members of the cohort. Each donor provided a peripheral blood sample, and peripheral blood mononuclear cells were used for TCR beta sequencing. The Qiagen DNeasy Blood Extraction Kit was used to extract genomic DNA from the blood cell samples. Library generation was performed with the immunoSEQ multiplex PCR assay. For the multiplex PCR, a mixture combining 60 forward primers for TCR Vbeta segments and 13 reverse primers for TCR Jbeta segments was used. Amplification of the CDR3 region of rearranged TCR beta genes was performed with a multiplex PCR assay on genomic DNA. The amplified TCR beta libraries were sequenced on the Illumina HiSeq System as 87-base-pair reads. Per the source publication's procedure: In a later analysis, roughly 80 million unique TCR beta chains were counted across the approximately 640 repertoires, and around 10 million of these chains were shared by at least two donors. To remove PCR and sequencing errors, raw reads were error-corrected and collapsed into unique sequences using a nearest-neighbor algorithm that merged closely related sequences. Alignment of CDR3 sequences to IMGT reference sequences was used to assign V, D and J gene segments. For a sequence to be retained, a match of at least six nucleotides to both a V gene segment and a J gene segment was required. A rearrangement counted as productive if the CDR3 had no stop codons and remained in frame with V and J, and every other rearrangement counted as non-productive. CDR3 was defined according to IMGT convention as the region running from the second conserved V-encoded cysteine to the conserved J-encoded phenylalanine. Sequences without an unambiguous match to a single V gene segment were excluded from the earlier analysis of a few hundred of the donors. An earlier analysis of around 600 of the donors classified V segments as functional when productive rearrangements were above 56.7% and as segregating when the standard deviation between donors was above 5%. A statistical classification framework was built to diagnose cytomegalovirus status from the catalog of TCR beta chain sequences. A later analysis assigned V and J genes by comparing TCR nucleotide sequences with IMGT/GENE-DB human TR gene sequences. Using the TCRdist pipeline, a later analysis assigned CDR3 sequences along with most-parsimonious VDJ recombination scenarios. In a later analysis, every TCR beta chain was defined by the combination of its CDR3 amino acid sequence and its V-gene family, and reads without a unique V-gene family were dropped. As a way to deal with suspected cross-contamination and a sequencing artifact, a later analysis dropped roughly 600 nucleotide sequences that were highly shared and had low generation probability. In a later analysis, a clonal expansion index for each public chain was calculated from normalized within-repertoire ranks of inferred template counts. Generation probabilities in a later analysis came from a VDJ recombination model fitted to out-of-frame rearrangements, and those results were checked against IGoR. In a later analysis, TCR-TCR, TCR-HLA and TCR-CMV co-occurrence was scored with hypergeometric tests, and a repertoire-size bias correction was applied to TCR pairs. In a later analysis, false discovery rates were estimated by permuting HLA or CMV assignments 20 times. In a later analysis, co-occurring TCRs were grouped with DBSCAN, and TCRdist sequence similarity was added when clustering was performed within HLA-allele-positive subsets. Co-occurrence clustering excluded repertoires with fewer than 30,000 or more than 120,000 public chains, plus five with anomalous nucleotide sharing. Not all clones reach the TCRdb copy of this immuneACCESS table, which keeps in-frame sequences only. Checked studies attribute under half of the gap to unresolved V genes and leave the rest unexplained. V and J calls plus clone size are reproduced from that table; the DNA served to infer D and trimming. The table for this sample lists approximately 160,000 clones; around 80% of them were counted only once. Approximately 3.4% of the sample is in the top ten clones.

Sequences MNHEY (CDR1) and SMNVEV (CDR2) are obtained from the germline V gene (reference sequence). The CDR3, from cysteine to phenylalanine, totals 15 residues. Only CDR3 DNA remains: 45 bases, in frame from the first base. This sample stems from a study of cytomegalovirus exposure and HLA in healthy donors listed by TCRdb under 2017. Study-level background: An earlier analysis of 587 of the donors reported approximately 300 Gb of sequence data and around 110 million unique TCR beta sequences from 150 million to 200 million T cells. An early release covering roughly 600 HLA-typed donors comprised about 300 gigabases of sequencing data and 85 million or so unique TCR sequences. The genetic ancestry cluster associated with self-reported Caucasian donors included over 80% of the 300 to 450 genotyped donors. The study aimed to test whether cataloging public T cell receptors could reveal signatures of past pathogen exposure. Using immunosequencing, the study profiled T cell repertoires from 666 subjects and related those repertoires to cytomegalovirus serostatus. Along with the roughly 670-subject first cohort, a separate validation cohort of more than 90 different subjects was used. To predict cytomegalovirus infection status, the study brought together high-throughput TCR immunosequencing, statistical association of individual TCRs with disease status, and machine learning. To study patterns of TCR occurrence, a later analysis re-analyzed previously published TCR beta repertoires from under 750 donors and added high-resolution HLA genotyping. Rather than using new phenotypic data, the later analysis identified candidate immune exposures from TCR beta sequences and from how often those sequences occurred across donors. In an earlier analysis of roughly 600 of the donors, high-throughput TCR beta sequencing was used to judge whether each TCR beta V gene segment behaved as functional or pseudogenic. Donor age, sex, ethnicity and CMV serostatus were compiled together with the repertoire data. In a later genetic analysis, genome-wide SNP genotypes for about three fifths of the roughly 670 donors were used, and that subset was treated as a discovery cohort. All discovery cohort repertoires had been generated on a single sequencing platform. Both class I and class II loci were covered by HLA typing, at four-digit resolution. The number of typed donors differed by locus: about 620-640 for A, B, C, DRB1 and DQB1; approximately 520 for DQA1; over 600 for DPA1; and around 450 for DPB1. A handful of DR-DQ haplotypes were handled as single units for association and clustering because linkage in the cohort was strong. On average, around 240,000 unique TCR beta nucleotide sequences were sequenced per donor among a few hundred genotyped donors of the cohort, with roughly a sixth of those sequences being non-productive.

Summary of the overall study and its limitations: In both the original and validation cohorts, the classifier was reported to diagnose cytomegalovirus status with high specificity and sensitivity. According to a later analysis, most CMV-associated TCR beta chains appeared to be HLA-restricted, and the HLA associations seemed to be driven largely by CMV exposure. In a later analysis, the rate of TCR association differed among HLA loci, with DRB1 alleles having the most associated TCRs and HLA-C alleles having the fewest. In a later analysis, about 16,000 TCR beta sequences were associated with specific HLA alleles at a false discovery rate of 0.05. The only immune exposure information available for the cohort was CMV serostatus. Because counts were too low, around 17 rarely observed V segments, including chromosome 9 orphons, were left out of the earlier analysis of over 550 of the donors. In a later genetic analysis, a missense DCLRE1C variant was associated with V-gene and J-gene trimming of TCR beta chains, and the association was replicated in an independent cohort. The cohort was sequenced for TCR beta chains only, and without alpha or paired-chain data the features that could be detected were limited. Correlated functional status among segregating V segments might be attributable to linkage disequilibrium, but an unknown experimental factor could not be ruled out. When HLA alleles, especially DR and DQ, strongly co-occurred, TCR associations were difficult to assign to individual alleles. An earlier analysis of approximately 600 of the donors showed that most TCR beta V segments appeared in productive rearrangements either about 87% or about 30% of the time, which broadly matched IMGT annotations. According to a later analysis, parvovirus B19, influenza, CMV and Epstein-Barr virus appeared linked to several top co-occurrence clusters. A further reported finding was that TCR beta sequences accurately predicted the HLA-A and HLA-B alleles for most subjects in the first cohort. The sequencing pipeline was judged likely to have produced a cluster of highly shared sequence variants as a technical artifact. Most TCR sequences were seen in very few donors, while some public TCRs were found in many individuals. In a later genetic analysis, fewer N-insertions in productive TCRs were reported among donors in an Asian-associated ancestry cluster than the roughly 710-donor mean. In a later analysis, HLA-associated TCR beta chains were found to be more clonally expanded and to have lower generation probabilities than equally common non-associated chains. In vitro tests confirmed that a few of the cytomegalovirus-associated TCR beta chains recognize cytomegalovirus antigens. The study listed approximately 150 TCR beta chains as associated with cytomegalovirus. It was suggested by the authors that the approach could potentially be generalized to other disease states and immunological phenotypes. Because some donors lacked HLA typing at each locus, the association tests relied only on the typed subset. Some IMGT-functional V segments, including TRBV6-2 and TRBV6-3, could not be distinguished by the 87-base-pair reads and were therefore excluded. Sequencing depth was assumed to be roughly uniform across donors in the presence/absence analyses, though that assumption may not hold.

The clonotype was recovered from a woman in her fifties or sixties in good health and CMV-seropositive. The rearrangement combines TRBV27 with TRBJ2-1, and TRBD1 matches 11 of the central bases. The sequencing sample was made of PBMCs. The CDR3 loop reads CASSSPGQGVNGQFF. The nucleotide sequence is TGTGCCAGCAGTTCCCCGGGACAGGGGGTCAATGGGCAGTTCTTC.